The rows below give T cell receptor beta chains drawn from one sample of a study of human thymus T cells. Here immunoSEQ multiplex PCR was the method, and the copy in TCRdb shows in-frame clones only, minus some. This sample has about 60,000 clones; roughly 94% occur once, and the top ten carry less than 7%. Sequencing was performed on blood. Receptor source: a boy younger than two with a congenital heart defect but otherwise immunologically healthy. CDR3s include the opening cysteine and the closing phenylalanine or tryptophan. The order of the fields is D gene, J gene, V gene, clone size, CDR3 DNA, CDR3 protein. D genes are given only for firm matches. Some rows mark clone size as missing; the rest say once, few, many or name a class of expanded clone.

d_gene: -; j_gene: TRBJ1-4; v_gene: TRBV10-2; abundance: -; CDR3nt: TGCGCCAGCAGTCTACAGGGCACTAATGAAAAACTGTTTTTT; CDR3aa: CASSLQGTNEKLFF
d_gene: TRBD2; j_gene: TRBJ2-1; v_gene: TRBV27; abundance: -; CDR3nt: TGTGCCAGCAGTTTGGCGCTAGCGGACTACAATGAGCAGTTCTTC; CDR3aa: CASSLALADYNEQFF
d_gene: -; j_gene: TRBJ1-5; v_gene: TRBV11-2; abundance: -; CDR3nt: TGTGCCAGCAGCTTAGACCAACCAGGGTCAAATCAGCCCCAGCATTTT; CDR3aa: CASSLDQPGSNQPQHF
d_gene: -; j_gene: TRBJ2-3; v_gene: TRBV5-4; abundance: -; CDR3nt: TGTGCCAGCAGACCCATAGGGACGCGCCTCACAGATACGCAGTATTTT; CDR3aa: CASRPIGTRLTDTQYF
d_gene: -; j_gene: TRBJ2-3; v_gene: TRBV5-6; abundance: -; CDR3nt: TGTGCCAGCAGCTTGGCGGGGCGGGGCAGCACAGATACGCAGTATTTT; CDR3aa: CASSLAGRGSTDTQYF
d_gene: -; j_gene: TRBJ2-7; v_gene: TRBV5-6; abundance: -; CDR3nt: TGTGCCAGCAGCTTGGAAGACGAGCAGTACTTC; CDR3aa: CASSLEDEQYF
d_gene: -; j_gene: TRBJ1-6; v_gene: TRBV4-2; abundance: -; CDR3nt: TGTGCCAGCAGCCAGAGGGACTCCTATAATTCACCCCTCCACTTT; CDR3aa: CASSQRDSYNSPLHF
d_gene: -; j_gene: TRBJ1-4; v_gene: TRBV5-1; abundance: -; CDR3nt: TGCGCCAGCAGCTTGTACAGCACTAATGAAAAACTGTTTTTT; CDR3aa: CASSLYSTNEKLFF
d_gene: -; j_gene: TRBJ1-5; v_gene: TRBV4-1; abundance: -; CDR3nt: TGCGCCAGCAGCAAGAGGGACAATCAGCCCCAGCATTTT; CDR3aa: CASSKRDNQPQHF
d_gene: -; j_gene: TRBJ1-1; v_gene: TRBV28; abundance: -; CDR3nt: TGTGCCAGCAGTTTAACAGTGAACACTGAAGCTTTCTTT; CDR3aa: CASSLTVNTEAFF
d_gene: -; j_gene: TRBJ2-7; v_gene: TRBV6-1; abundance: -; CDR3nt: TGTGCCAGCGAACGGGACTTCTCCTACGAGCAGTACTTC; CDR3aa: CASERDFSYEQYF
d_gene: -; j_gene: TRBJ2-1; v_gene: TRBV28; abundance: -; CDR3nt: TGTGCCACCCTCCGGGGGTCGGAAGGTGGGAATGAGCAGTTCTTC; CDR3aa: CATLRGSEGGNEQFF
d_gene: -; j_gene: TRBJ2-1; v_gene: TRBV10-1; abundance: -; CDR3nt: TGCGCCAGCAGTGAGTCGACTGGGACGTACAATGAGCAGTTCTTC; CDR3aa: CASSESTGTYNEQFF
d_gene: -; j_gene: TRBJ2-7; v_gene: TRBV11-3; abundance: -; CDR3nt: TGTGCCAGCAGCTTAATGGTCCACTCCTACGAGCAGTACTTC; CDR3aa: CASSLMVHSYEQYF
d_gene: -; j_gene: TRBJ2-7; v_gene: TRBV12-2; abundance: -; CDR3nt: TGTGCAAGTCGCTTAGTTTTCAATAGCGGGAGCGACTACGAGCAGTACTTC; CDR3aa: CASRLVFNSGSDYEQYF
d_gene: TRBD2; j_gene: TRBJ2-7; v_gene: TRBV29-1; abundance: -; CDR3nt: TGCAGCGTTCGTGGGACTAGCGCCTATCGAAGCTCCTACGAGCAGTACTTC; CDR3aa: CSVRGTSAYRSSYEQYF
d_gene: -; j_gene: TRBJ2-7; v_gene: TRBV20-1; abundance: -; CDR3nt: TGCAGTGCTCTAGCCCCCTACGAGCAGTACTTC; CDR3aa: CSALAPYEQYF
d_gene: TRBD2; j_gene: TRBJ2-7; v_gene: TRBV7-2; abundance: -; CDR3nt: TGTGCCAGCAGCGATATAGCGGGAGGAAGTAGTGAGCAGTACTTC; CDR3aa: CASSDIAGGSSEQYF
d_gene: -; j_gene: TRBJ2-2; v_gene: TRBV9; abundance: -; CDR3nt: TGTGCCAGCAGCGGGACCGGGGAGCTGTTTTTT; CDR3aa: CASSGTGELFF
d_gene: -; j_gene: TRBJ2-3; v_gene: TRBV30; abundance: -; CDR3nt: TGTGCCTGGAATGAAGGGCTGGCCACAGATACGCAGTATTTT; CDR3aa: CAWNEGLATDTQYF
d_gene: -; j_gene: TRBJ1-1; v_gene: TRBV7-9; abundance: -; CDR3nt: TGTGCCAGCAGCTTATATAATAAACAGGGCGATGAAGCTTTCTTT; CDR3aa: CASSLYNKQGDEAFF
d_gene: -; j_gene: TRBJ2-1; v_gene: TRBV7-2; abundance: -; CDR3nt: TGTGCCAGCAGCGCCCCGACCCTAGCAGTTGAGCAGTTCTTC; CDR3aa: CASSAPTLAVEQFF
d_gene: -; j_gene: TRBJ2-1; v_gene: TRBV7-9; abundance: -; CDR3nt: TGTGCCAGCAGCTTAGACTGGGCGGGTGAGCAGTTCTTC; CDR3aa: CASSLDWAGEQFF
d_gene: -; j_gene: TRBJ1-5; v_gene: TRBV27; abundance: -; CDR3nt: TGTGCCAGCACCCCTGGTTGTCAGCCCCAGCATTTT; CDR3aa: CASTPGCQPQHF
d_gene: TRBD1; j_gene: TRBJ2-7; v_gene: TRBV5-1; abundance: -; CDR3nt: TGCGCCAGCAGCTGGGGACAGGGAACCTCCTACGAGCAGTACTTC; CDR3aa: CASSWGQGTSYEQYF
d_gene: -; j_gene: TRBJ1-1; v_gene: TRBV5-1; abundance: -; CDR3nt: TGCGCCAGCAGCTTGGAACCGAGACCCATGAACACTGAAGCTTTCTTT; CDR3aa: CASSLEPRPMNTEAFF
d_gene: -; j_gene: TRBJ1-1; v_gene: TRBV9; abundance: once; CDR3nt: TGTGCCAGCAGCGTTGTGGAGGGTTTTGTTTTCTTT; CDR3aa: CASSVVEGFVFF
d_gene: TRBD1; j_gene: TRBJ1-2; v_gene: TRBV18; abundance: few; CDR3nt: TGTGCCAGCTCATCAGGGACAGGGGACTATGGCTACACCTTC; CDR3aa: CASSSGTGDYGYTF
d_gene: TRBD2; j_gene: TRBJ2-5; v_gene: TRBV7-9; abundance: -; CDR3nt: TGTGCCAGCAGCTCAATCCCTCTAGCGGACCAAGAGACCCAGTACTTC; CDR3aa: CASSSIPLADQETQYF
d_gene: -; j_gene: TRBJ2-7; v_gene: TRBV19; abundance: -; CDR3nt: TGTGCCAGTAGTATCGCGGGGTTTCCTTACGAGCAGTACTTC; CDR3aa: CASSIAGFPYEQYF
d_gene: -; j_gene: TRBJ2-1; v_gene: TRBV7-9; abundance: -; CDR3nt: TGTGCCAGCAGCATAACGGGACTTTACAATGAGCAGTTCTTC; CDR3aa: CASSITGLYNEQFF